The T cell receptor (beta chain) described here comes from a study of CD8 T cells in ankylosing spondylitis. Findings and caveats of the study: There was a TCR beta motif, made of several highly homologous variants, that appeared characteristic of ankylosing spondylitis blood. Reportedly, matched ankylosing spondylitis synovial fluid was significantly enriched for disease-linked clones.

The ends lost 4 bases at V and 4 bases at J; junction bases unmatched: 5. The CDR3 is 14 residues long. Germline loops: CDR1 SGHRS, CDR2 YFSETQ. TCRdb re-analysed the 5' RACE reads in MiXCR, keeping a single row per CDR3 protein. The data hold about 460,000 distinct CDR3 sequences, with about 5.7% observed a single time. This clonotype was seen at least ten times. Its antigen is not identified. The sequenced material came from blood, either unsorted or a sorted T cell fraction (not recorded which). The sequence came from a male donor with ankylosing spondylitis. V is TRBV5-1 and J is TRBJ1-5; 7 bases fit TRBD1. The CDR3 nucleotides read TGCGCCAGCAGCATAGGACAGGAAAATCAGCCCCAGCATTTT. The encoded protein is CASSIGQENQPQHF.